A selection of T cell receptor beta chains follows, all from one sample in a study of blood T cell repertoires in COVID-19. The protocol was immunoSEQ multiplex PCR, while the TCRdb copy is restricted to in-frame clones and leaves out a portion. This table has about 250,000 clones, 87% appearing once. Specimen: PBMCs or T cells enriched from blood (not recorded which). These receptors were collected from a woman in her 30s with acute COVID-19. CDR3s include the opening cysteine and the closing phenylalanine or tryptophan. D genes are given only for firm matches. Size is stated for part of the rows, as once, few or many counts, or as a class when the clone is expanded.

CDR3nt: TGTGCCAGCAGAAACTTCGGGGGGAGGGAGCAGTACTTC
CDR3aa: CASRNFGGREQYF
abundance: -
v_gene: TRBV6-6
d_gene: TRBD2
j_gene: TRBJ2-7

CDR3nt: TGTGCCGTCTCTGCCAGGCTCACAGATACGCAGTATTTT
CDR3aa: CAVSARLTDTQYF
abundance: -
v_gene: TRBV24-1
d_gene: -
j_gene: TRBJ2-3

CDR3nt: TGTGCCAGCAGCCCGGACCCTAGCCACCACGAGCAGTACTTC
CDR3aa: CASSPDPSHHEQYF
abundance: -
v_gene: TRBV7-3
d_gene: -
j_gene: TRBJ2-7

CDR3nt: TGTGCCAGCAGTGAATTTTTCGGGGGGGGGACAGATACGCAGTATTTT
CDR3aa: CASSEFFGGGTDTQYF
abundance: -
v_gene: TRBV2
d_gene: TRBD2
j_gene: TRBJ2-3

CDR3nt: TGTGCCACCAGTGATTTGCCCGCGGCGAACACCGGGGAGCTGTTTTTT
CDR3aa: CATSDLPAANTGELFF
abundance: once
v_gene: TRBV24-1
d_gene: -
j_gene: TRBJ2-2

CDR3nt: TGTGCCAGCAGCTTGCTGCTTTCCGACAGCCCGAATCAGCCCCAGCATTTT
CDR3aa: CASSLLLSDSPNQPQHF
abundance: few
v_gene: TRBV5-8
d_gene: -
j_gene: TRBJ1-5

CDR3nt: TGTGCCAGCAGCTCTACAGCGGGACTCCTTATACCAAGCTCCTACGAGCAGTACTTC
CDR3aa: CASSSTAGLLIPSSYEQYF
abundance: -
v_gene: TRBV7-9
d_gene: TRBD2
j_gene: TRBJ2-7

CDR3nt: TGTGCCAGCAGTTTAGGTGGGCATAGCAATCAGCCCCAGCATTTT
CDR3aa: CASSLGGHSNQPQHF
abundance: -
v_gene: TRBV28
d_gene: -
j_gene: TRBJ1-5

CDR3nt: TGTGCCAGCAGCTTAGGCGGAAATCCCACAGATACGCAGTATTTT
CDR3aa: CASSLGGNPTDTQYF
abundance: -
v_gene: TRBV7-9
d_gene: -
j_gene: TRBJ2-3

CDR3nt: TGTGCCAGCAGCTTAGACAGGGGGGGCTATGGCTACACCTTC
CDR3aa: CASSLDRGGYGYTF
abundance: -
v_gene: TRBV5-4
d_gene: TRBD1
j_gene: TRBJ1-2

CDR3nt: TGTGCCACCAGTGATGCGGGACAGGGGTTAGATACGCAGTATTTT
CDR3aa: CATSDAGQGLDTQYF
abundance: -
v_gene: TRBV24-1
d_gene: TRBD1
j_gene: TRBJ2-3

CDR3nt: TGTGCCAGCAGACTATCTAGCGGGGGCACAGATACGCAGTATTTT
CDR3aa: CASRLSSGGTDTQYF
abundance: -
v_gene: TRBV7-9
d_gene: TRBD2
j_gene: TRBJ2-3

CDR3nt: TGTGCCAGCAGTGGGGGACTAGCGGAGAATTACGAGCAGTACTTC
CDR3aa: CASSGGLAENYEQYF
abundance: -
v_gene: TRBV28
d_gene: TRBD2
j_gene: TRBJ2-7

CDR3nt: TGTGCCAGCAGCCCCATCCTAAGACAGGGGAATCAGCCCCAGCATTTT
CDR3aa: CASSPILRQGNQPQHF
abundance: once
v_gene: TRBV5-5
d_gene: TRBD1
j_gene: TRBJ1-5

CDR3nt: TGTGCCAGCAGCCAAACAGGGGTCCGGGGCTACACCTTC
CDR3aa: CASSQTGVRGYTF
abundance: once
v_gene: TRBV3-1/TRBV3-2
d_gene: TRBD1
j_gene: TRBJ1-2

CDR3nt: TGTGCCAGCAGCTTGGTTCTATATGGCTACACCTTC
CDR3aa: CASSLVLYGYTF
abundance: -
v_gene: TRBV5-8
d_gene: -
j_gene: TRBJ1-2